This T cell receptor beta chain was found in a study of CD4 T cells in relation to SARS-CoV-2 and coronaviruses. The assay was immunoSEQ multiplex PCR, and TCRdb's table has in-frame clones only and misses some. The repertoire holds 20,000 to 25,000 clones, with approximately 72% as singletons. About this clone itself: What it binds is unknown.

Unexposed donor CD4+ T cells date from about 2010-2019, before the COVID-19 pandemic. CD4+ T cells were isolated from the cells after around 9 days of culture. With 4 bases removed from V and 3 bases from J, the gap between germline ends came to 15 bases. CDR3 size: 15 residues. Germline V CDR1 and CDR2: MDHEN, SYDVKM. The sample comprised CD4+ T cells from PBMCs, cultured in vitro. This clonotype was sampled from a human donor in good health. This chain uses TRBV28 with TRBJ2-5; D might be TRBD1 (6 bases). CDR3 nucleotides: TGTGCCAGCAGTTCGGGTACAGGGAACGAAGAGACCCAGTACTTC. This gives the protein CASSSGTGNEETQYF.